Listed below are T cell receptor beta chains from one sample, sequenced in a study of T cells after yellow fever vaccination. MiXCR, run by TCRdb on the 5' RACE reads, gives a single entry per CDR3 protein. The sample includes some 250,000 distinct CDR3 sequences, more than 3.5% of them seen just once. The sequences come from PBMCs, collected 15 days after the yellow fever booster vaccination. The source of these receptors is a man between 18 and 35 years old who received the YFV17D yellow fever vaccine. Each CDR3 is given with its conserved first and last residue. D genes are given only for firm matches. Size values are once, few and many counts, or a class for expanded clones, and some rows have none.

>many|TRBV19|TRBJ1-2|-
TGTGCCACCGCGGTTGACTCAGGGTACTATGGCTACACCTTC
CATAVDSGYYGYTF
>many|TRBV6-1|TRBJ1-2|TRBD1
TGTGCCAGCAGTGACCCGGGACAGGGGACCTATGGCTACACCTTC
CASSDPGQGTYGYTF
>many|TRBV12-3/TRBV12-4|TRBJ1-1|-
TGTGCCAGCAGGCTGATCCACAGGGTCGACACTGAAGCTTTCTTT
CASRLIHRVDTEAFF
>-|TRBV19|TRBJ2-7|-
TGTGCCAGTAGTCCCATTGGGACCTACGAGCAGTACTTC
CASSPIGTYEQYF
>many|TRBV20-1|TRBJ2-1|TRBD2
TGCAGTGCTAGATTACTCCAAGCGGGGCCTAGCTCCTACAATGAGCAGTTCTTC
CSARLLQAGPSSYNEQFF
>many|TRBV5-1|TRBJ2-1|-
TGCGCCAGCAGCCCGGGGGAGTCCTACAATGAGCAGTTCTTC
CASSPGESYNEQFF
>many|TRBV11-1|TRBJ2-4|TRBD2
TGTGCCAGCAGCTCCACTAGCGGGGGGGCCAACATTCAGTACTTC
CASSSTSGGANIQYF
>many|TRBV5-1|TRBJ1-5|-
TGCGCCAGCAGCACAGGGATTGATCAGCCCCAGCATTTT
CASSTGIDQPQHF
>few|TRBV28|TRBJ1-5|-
TGTGCCAGCAGTCCCCCGACCATCCGGCAGCCCCAGCATTTT
CASSPPTIRQPQHF
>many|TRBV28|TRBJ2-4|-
TGTGCCAGCAGGCCTGGGCGCCCTATTAAAAACATTCAGTACTTC
CASRPGRPIKNIQYF
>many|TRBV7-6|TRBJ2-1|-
TGTGCCAGCAGTCTAATAGATGAGCAGTTCTTC
CASSLIDEQFF
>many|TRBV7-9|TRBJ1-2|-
TGTGCCAGCACGGCCGGGACGGGCTATGGCTACACCTTC
CASTAGTGYGYTF
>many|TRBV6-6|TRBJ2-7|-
TGTGCCAGCAGTTACGTGCAGGGGCCCTCCTACGAGCAGTACTTC
CASSYVQGPSYEQYF
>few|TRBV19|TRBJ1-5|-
TGTGCCAGTAGTAATGAGGGAAGCAATCAGCCCCAGCATTTT
CASSNEGSNQPQHF